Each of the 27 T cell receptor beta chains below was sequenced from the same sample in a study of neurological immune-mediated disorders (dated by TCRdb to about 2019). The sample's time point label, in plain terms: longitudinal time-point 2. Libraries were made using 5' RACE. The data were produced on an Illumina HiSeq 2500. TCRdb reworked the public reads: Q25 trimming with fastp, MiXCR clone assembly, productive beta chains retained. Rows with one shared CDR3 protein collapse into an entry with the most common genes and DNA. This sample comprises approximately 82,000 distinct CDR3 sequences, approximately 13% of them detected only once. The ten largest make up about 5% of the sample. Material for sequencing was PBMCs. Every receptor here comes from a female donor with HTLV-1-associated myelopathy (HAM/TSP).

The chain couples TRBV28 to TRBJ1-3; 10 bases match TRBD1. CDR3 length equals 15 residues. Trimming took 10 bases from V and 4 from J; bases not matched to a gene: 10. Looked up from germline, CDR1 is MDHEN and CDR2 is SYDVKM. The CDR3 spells CANTNGTGAGNTIYF. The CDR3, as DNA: TGTGCCAACACAAACGGGACAGGGGCCGGAAACACCATATATTTT.

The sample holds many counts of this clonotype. The CDR3 nucleotides read TGTGCCAGCAGCGATCCTTCTTACCCCTACGAGCAGTACTTC. Translating it yields CASSDPSYPYEQYF. The V call is TRBV7-9, the J call TRBJ2-7; D gene unclear. V lost 5 bases and J lost 2, with 13 bases in between. CDR1 and CDR2 (germline): SEHNR, FQNEAQ (reference sequence). The CDR3 consists of 14 residues.

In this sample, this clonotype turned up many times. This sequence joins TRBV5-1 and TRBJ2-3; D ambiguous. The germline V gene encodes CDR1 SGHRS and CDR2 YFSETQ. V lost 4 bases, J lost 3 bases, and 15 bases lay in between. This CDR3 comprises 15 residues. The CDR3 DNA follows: TGCGCCAGCAGCGTGGGTTTCGCCGGGACAGATACGCAGTATTTT. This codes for CASSVGFAGTDTQYF.

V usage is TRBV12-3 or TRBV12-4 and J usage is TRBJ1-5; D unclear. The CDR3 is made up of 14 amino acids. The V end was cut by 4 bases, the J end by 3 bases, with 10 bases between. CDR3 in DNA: TGTGCCAGCAGTTCGGTTCGTTTCAATCAGCCCCAGCATTTT. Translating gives CASSSVRFNQPQHF.

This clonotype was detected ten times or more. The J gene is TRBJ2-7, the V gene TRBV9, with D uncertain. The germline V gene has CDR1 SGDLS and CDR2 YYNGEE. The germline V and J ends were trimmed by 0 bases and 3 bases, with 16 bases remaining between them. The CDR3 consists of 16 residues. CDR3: CASSVGVGKGIYEQYF. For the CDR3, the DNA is TGTGCCAGCAGCGTAGGTGTAGGGAAGGGTATCTACGAGCAGTACTTC.

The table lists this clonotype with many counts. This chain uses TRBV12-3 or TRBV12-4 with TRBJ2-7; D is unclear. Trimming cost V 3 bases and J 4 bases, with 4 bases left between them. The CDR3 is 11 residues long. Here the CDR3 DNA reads TGTGCCAGCAGTTTCCTATACGAGCAGTACTTC. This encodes CASSFLYEQYF.

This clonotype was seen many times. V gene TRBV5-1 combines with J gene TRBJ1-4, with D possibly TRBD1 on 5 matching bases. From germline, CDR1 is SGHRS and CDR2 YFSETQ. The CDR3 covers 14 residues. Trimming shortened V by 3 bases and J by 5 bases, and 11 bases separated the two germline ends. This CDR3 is CASSSGLGNEKLFF. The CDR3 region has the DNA TGCGCCAGCAGCTCAGGGTTAGGGAATGAAAAACTGTTTTTT.

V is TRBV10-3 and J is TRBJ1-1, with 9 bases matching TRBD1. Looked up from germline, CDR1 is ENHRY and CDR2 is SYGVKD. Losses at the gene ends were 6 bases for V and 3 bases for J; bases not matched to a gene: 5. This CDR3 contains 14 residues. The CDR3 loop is CAISWGQGDTEAFF. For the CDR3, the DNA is TGTGCCATCAGCTGGGGACAGGGTGACACTGAAGCTTTCTTT.

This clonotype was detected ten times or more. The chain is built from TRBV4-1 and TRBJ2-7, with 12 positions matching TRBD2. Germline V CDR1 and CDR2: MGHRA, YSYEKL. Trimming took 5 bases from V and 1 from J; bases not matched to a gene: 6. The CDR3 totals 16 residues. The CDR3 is CASSWTSGVRSYEQYF. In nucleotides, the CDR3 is TGCGCCAGCAGCTGGACTAGCGGGGTTCGATCCTACGAGCAGTACTTC.

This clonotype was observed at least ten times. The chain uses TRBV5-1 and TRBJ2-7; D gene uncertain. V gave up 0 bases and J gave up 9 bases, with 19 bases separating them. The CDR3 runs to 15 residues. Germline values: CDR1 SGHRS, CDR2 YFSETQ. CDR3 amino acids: CASSLESQSGAGQYF. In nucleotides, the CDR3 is TGCGCCAGCAGCTTGGAGTCGCAGTCGGGCGCCGGGCAGTACTTC.

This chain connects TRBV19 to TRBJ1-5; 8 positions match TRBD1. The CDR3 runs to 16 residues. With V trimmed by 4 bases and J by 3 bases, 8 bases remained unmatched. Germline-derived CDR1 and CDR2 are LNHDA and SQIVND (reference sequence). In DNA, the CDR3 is TGTGCCAGTAGTAGCCTAAACAGGGGGAACAATCAGCCCCAGCATTTT. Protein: CASSSLNRGNNQPQHF.

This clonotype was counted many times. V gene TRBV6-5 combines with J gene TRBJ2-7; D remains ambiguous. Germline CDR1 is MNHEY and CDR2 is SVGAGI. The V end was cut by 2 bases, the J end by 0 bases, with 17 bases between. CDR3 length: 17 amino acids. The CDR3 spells CASSYSLGQDSSYEQYF. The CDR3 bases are TGTGCCAGCAGTTACAGCCTCGGGCAGGATAGCTCCTACGAGCAGTACTTC.

DNA of the CDR3: TGCGCCAGCAGTACAACAGGGACGGCGAGCACCGGGGAGCTGTTTTTT. It specifies CASSTTGTASTGELFF. The chain recombines TRBV5-1 with TRBJ2-2, with D maybe TRBD1 (6 bases). V lost 5 bases to trimming and J lost 4 bases, with 18 bases between them. Germline CDR1 and CDR2: SGHRS and YFSETQ. The CDR3 totals 16 residues.

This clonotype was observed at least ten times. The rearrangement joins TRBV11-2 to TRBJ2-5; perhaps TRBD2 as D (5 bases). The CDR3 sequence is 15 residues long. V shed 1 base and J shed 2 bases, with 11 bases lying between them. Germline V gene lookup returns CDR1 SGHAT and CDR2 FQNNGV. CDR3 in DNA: TGTGCCAGCAGCTTAGGGGGAGTGCGGCAAGAGACCCAGTACTTC. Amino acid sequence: CASSLGGVRQETQYF. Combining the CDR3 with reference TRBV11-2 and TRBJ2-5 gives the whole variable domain EAGVAQSPRYKIIEKRQSVAFWCNPISGHATLYWYQQILGQGPKLLIQFQNNGVVDDSQLPKDRFSAERLKGVDSTLKIQPAKLEDSAVYLCASSLGGVRQETQYFGPGTRLLVL.

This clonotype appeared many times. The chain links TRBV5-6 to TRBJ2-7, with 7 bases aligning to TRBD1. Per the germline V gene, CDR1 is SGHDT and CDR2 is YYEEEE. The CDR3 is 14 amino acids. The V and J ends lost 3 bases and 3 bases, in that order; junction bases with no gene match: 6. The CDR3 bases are TGTGCCAGCAGCTGGGGACAGCCTCGCTACGAGCAGTACTTC. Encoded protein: CASSWGQPRYEQYF.

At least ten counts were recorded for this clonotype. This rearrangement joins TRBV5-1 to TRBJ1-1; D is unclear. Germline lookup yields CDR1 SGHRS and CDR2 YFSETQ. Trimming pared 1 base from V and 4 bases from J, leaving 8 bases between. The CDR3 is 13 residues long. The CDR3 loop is CASSLPVSTEAFF. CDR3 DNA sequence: TGCGCCAGCAGCTTGCCGGTGTCCACTGAAGCTTTCTTT.

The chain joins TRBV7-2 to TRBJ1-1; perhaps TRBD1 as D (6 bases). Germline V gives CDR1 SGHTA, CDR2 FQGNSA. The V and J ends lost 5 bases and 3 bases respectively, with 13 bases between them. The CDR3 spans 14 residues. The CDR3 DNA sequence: TGTGCCAGCAGCCCAAGGACAGCCTACACTGAAGCTTTCTTT. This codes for CASSPRTAYTEAFF.

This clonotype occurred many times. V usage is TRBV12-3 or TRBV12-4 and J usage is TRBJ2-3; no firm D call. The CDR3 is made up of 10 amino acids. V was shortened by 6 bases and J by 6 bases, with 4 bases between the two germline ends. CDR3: CASSRDTQYF. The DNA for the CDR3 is TGTGCCAGCAGCCGGGATACGCAGTATTTT.

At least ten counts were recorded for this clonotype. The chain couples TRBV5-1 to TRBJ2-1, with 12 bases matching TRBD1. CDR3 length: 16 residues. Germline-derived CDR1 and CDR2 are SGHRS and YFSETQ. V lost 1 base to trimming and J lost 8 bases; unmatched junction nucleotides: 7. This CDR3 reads CASSLSGTGGIDEQFF. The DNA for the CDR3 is TGCGCCAGCAGCTTGTCTGGGACAGGGGGCATCGATGAGCAGTTCTTC.

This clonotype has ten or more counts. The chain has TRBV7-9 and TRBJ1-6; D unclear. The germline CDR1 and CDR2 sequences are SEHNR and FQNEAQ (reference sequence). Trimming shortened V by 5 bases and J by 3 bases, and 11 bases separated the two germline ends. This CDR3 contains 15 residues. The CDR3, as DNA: TGTGCCAGCAGCCTCCAGGCAGACTATAATTCACCCCTCCACTTT. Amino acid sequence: CASSLQADYNSPLHF.

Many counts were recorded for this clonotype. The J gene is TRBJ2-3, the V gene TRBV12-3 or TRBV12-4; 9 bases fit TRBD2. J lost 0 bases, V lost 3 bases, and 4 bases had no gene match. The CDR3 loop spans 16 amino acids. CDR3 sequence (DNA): TGTGCCAGCAGTTTCGGGCGGGGGGGCAGCACAGATACGCAGTATTTT. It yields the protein CASSFGRGGSTDTQYF.

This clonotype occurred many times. The chain's CDR3 is CASSLAQGRSSYNEQFF. CDR3 bases: TGCGCCAGCAGCCTGGCCCAGGGGCGGAGCTCCTACAATGAGCAGTTCTTC. This chain joins TRBV5-1 and TRBJ2-1; possible D gene TRBD1, 6 bases. V was cut by 4 bases and J by 0 bases, with 17 bases left in between. This CDR3 has 17 residues. CDR1 is SGHRS and CDR2 is YFSETQ in the germline V gene. The variable domain in full, with the rest retrieved from reference TRBV5-1 and TRBJ2-1, is KAGVTQTPRYLIKTRGQQVTLSCSPISGHRSVSWYQQTPGQGLQFLFEYFSETQRNKGNFPGRFSGRQFSNSRSEMNVSTLELGDSALYLCASSLAQGRSSYNEQFFGPGTRLTVL.

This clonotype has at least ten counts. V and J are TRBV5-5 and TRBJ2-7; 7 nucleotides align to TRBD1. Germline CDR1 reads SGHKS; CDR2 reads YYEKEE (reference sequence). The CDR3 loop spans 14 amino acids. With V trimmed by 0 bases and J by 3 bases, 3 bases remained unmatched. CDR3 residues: CASSLAQGFYEQYF. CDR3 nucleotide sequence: TGTGCCAGCAGCTTGGCACAGGGGTTCTACGAGCAGTACTTC.

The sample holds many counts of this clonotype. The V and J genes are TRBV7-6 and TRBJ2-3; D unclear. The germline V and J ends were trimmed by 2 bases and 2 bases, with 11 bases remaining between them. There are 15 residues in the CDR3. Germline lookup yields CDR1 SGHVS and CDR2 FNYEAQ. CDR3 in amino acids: CASSLRRLDTDTQYF. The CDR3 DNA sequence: TGTGCCAGCAGCTTAAGACGACTCGACACAGATACGCAGTATTTT.

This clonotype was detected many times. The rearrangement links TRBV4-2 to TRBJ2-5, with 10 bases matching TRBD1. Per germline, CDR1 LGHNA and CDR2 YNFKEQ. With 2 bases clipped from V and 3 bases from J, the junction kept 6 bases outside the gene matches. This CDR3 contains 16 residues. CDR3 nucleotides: TGTGCCAGCAGCCAATCTAGGGACAGGGGTGAAGAGACCCAGTACTTC. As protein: CASSQSRDRGEETQYF.

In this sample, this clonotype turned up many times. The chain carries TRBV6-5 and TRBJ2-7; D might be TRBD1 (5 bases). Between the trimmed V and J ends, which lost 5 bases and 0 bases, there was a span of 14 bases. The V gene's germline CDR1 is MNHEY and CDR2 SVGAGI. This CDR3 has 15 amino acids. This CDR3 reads CASSTTRAYSYEQYF. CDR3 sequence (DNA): TGTGCCAGCAGTACGACCAGGGCCTACTCCTACGAGCAGTACTTC.

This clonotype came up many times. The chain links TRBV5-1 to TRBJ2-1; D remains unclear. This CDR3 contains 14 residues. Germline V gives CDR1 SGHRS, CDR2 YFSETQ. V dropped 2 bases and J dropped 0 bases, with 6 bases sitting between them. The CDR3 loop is CASSLVSSYNEQFF. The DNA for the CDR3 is TGCGCCAGCAGCTTAGTGAGCTCCTACAATGAGCAGTTCTTC.